This T cell receptor beta chain comes out of a study of blood T cell repertoires in COVID-19. The CDR3 extends over 14 amino acids. Germline CDR1 SQVTM, CDR2 ANQGSEA. V lost 0 bases and J lost 6; bases outside the gene matches: 0. This table comes from immunoSEQ multiplex PCR, and its TCRdb copy is limited to in-frame clones, with some not included. The sample has about 430,000 clones, around nine tenths seen once; the top ten hold about 1.4%. The TCR was taken from a woman under 30 who had been exposed to COVID-19. The chain employs TRBV29-1 and TRBJ2-1; 12 bases line up with TRBD2. Sequencing was done on a sample of PBMCs or T cells enriched from blood (not recorded which). DNA of the CDR3: TGCAGCGTTGAAGAGACTAGCGGGGGCAATGAGCAGTTCTTC. Its protein is CSVEETSGGNEQFF.